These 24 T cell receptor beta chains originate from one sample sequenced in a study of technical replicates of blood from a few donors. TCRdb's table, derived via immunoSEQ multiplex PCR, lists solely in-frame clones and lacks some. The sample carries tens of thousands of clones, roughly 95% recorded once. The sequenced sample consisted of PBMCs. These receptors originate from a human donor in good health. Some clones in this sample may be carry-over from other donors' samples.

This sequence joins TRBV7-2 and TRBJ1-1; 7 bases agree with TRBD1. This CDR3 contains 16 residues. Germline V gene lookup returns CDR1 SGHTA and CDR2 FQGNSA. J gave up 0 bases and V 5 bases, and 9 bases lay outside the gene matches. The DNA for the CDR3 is TGTGCCAGCAGCCTACAGGGGACCAACTTGAACACTGAAGCTTTCTTT. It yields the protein CASSLQGTNLNTEAFF.

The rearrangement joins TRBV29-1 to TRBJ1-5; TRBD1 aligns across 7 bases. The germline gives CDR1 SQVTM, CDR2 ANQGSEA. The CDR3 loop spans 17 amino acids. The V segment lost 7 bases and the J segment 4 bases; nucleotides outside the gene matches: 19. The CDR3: CSAPWTGLFLCNQPQHF. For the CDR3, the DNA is TGCAGCGCCCCTTGGACAGGCCTTTTTTTGTGTAATCAGCCCCAGCATTTT.

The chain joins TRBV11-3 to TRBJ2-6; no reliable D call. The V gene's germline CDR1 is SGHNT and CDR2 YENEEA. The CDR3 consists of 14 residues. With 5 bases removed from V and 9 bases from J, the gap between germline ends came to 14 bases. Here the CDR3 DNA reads TGTGCCAGCAGCCCGGGTGGCAGCCGCAACGTCCTGACTTTC. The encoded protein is CASSPGGSRNVLTF.

The CDR3 loop is CASSQDRGARTEAFF. The DNA for the CDR3 is TGCGCCAGCAGCCAAGATCGGGGGGCAAGAACTGAAGCTTTCTTT. V gene TRBV4-3 combines with J gene TRBJ1-1, with TRBD1 as a possible D gene (6 bases). Trimming took 0 bases from V and 5 from J, leaving 13 bases between them. The germline V gene has CDR1 LGHNA and CDR2 YSLEER. The CDR3 runs 15 residues.

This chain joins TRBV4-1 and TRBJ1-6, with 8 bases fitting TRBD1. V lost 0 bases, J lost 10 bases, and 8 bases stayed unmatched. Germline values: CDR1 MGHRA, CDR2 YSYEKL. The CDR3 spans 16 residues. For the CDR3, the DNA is TGCGCCAGCAGCCAAGATCAACAGGGGGGAGTGTCACCCCTCCACTTT. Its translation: CASSQDQQGGVSPLHF.

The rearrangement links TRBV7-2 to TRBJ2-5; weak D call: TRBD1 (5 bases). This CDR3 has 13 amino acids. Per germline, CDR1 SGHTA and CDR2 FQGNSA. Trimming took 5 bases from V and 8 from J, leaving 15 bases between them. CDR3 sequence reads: CASSQGVSSTQYF. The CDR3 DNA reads TGTGCCAGCAGCCAAGGGGTCTCCAGCACCCAGTACTTC.

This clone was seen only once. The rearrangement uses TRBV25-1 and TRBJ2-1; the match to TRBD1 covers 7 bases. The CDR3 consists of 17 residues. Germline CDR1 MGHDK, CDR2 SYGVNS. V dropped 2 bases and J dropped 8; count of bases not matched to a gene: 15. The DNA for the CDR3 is TGTGCCAGCAGTGAAAAACGACAGGGAACCGTGCTCGATGAGCAGTTCTTC. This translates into CASSEKRQGTVLDEQFF.

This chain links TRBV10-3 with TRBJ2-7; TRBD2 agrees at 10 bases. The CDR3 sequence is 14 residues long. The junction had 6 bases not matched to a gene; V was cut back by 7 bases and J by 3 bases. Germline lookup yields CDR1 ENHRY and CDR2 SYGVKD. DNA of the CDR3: TGTGCCATCAAAGCGGGAGGGGACAGCTACGAGCAGTACTTC. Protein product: CAIKAGGDSYEQYF.

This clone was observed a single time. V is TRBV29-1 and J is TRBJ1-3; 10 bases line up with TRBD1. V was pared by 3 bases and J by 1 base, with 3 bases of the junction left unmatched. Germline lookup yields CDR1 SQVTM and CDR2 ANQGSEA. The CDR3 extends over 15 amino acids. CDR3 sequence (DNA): TGCAGCGTTGAGGGACAGGGGTTATCTGGAAACACCATATATTTT. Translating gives CSVEGQGLSGNTIYF. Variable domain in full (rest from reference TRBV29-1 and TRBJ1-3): SAVISQKPSRDICQRGTSLTIQCQVDSQVTMMFWYRQQPGQSLTLIATANQGSEATYESGFVIDKFPISRPNLTFSTLTVSNMSPEDSSIYLCSVEGQGLSGNTIYFGEGSWLTVV.

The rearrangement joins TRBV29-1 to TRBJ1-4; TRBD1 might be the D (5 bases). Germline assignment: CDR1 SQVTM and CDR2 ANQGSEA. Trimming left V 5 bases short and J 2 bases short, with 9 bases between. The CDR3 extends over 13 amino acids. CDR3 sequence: CSVSGTTNEKLFF. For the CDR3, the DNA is TGCAGCGTTTCCGGGACTACTAATGAAAAACTGTTTTTT. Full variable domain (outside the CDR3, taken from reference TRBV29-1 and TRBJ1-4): SAVISQKPSRDICQRGTSLTIQCQVDSQVTMMFWYRQQPGQSLTLIATANQGSEATYESGFVIDKFPISRPNLTFSTLTVSNMSPEDSSIYLCSVSGTTNEKLFFGSGTQLSVL.

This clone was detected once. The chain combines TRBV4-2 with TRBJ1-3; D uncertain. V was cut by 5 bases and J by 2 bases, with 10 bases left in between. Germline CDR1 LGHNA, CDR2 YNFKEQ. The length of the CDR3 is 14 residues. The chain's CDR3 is CASSVAKTGNTIYF. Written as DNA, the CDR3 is TGTGCCAGCAGCGTAGCGAAAACTGGAAACACCATATATTTT.

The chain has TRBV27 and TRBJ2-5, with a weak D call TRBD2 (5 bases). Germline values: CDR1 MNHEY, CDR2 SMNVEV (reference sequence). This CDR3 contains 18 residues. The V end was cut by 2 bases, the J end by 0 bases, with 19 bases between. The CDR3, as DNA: TGTGCCAGCAGTTTAGCCCAAGAGGGCTTGTATAACCAAGAGACCCAGTACTTC. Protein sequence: CASSLAQEGLYNQETQYF.

CDR3: CATSRDKGLRFSPLHF. The CDR3 nucleotides read TGTGCCACCAGCAGAGATAAGGGACTGCGATTTTCACCCCTCCACTTT. The chain has TRBV15 and TRBJ1-6; D perhaps matches TRBD1 (5 bases). Germline CDR1 is LNHNV and CDR2 is YYDKDF (reference sequence). The length of the CDR3 is 16 residues. V was clipped by 0 bases and J by 9 bases, with 15 bases between them.

The CDR3 loop is CASSLGPGGSEQFF. CDR3 DNA sequence: TGTGCCAGCAGCTTAGGCCCTGGGGGCTCTGAGCAGTTCTTC. The chain employs TRBV7-7 and TRBJ2-1; D is possibly TRBD1 (6 bases). The CDR3 sequence is 14 residues long. V was trimmed by 1 base and J by 9 bases, leaving 13 bases between them. Germline assignment: CDR1 SSHAT and CDR2 FNYEAQ (reference sequence).

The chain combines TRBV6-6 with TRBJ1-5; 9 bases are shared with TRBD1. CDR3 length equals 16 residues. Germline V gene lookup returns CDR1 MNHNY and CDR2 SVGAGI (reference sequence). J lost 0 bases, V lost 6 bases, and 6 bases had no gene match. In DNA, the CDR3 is TGTGCCAGCAGGGGACAGGGTACCTATAGCAATCAGCCCCAGCATTTT. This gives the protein CASRGQGTYSNQPQHF.

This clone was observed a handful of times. As DNA, the CDR3 is TGTGCCAGCAGCTTTTGGAGCGGGAGTGAAGGGAATACGCAGTATTTT. It codes for CASSFWSGSEGNTQYF. The chain has TRBV7-9 and TRBJ2-3; 8 bases are a match to TRBD2. CDR1 and CDR2 from the germline V gene are SEHNR and FQNEAQ (reference sequence). This CDR3 region has 16 residues. V was pared by 3 bases and J by 7 bases, with 12 bases of the junction left unmatched.

CDR3 region: CASSLGRTTQGEQYF. In DNA, the CDR3 is TGTGCCAGCAGCTTAGGCAGAACAACCCAGGGCGAGCAGTACTTC. V usage is TRBV7-2 and J usage is TRBJ2-7; D possibly corresponds to TRBD1 (5 bases). CDR1 and CDR2 from the germline V gene are SGHTA and FQGNSA. Trimming stripped 1 base from V and 6 bases from J, with 16 bases between. The CDR3 sequence is 15 residues long.

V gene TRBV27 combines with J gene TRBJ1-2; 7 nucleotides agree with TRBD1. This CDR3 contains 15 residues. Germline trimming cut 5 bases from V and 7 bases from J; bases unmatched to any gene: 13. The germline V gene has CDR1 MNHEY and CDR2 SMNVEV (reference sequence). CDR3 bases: TGTGCCAGCAGTCCACACCTAGACAGGGTTCTTGGCTACACCTTC. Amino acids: CASSPHLDRVLGYTF.

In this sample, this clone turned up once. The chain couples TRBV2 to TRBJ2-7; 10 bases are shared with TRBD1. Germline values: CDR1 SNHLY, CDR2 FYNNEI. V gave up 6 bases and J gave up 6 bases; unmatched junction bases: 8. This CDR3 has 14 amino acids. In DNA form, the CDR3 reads TGTGCCAGCAGGGCCGGGACAGGGGTGGGCGAGCAGTACTTC. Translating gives CASRAGTGVGEQYF.

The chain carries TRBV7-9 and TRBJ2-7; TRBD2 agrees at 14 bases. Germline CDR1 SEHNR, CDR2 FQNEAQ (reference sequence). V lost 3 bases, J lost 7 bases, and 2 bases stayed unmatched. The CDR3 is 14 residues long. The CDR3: CASSLGTSGGEQYF. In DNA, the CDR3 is TGTGCCAGCAGCTTGGGGACTAGCGGGGGAGAGCAGTACTTC.

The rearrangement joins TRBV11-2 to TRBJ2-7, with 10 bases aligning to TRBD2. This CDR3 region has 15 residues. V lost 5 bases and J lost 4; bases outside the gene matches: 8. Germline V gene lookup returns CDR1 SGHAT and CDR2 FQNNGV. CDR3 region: CASSPALTSGYEQYF. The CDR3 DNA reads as TGTGCCAGCAGCCCAGCCCTGACTAGCGGGTACGAGCAGTACTTC.

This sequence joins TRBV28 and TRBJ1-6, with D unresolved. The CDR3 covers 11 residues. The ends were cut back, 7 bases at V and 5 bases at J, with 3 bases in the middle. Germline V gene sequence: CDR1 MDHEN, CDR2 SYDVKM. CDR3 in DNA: TGTGCCAGCACCGATAATTCACCCCTCCACTTT. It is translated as CASTDNSPLHF. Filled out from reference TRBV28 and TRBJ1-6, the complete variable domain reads DVKVTQSSRYLVKRTGEKVFLECVQDMDHENMFWYRQDPGLGLRLIYFSYDVKMKEKGDIPEGYSVSREKKERFSLILESASTNQTSMYLCASTDNSPLHFGNGTRLTVT.

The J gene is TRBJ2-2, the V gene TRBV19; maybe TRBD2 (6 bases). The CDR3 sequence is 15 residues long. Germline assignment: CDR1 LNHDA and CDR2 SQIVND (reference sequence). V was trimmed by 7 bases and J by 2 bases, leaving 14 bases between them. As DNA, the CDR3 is TGTGCCAGTACTCCCCCGGGACTCAACACCGGGGAGCTGTTTTTT. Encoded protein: CASTPPGLNTGELFF.

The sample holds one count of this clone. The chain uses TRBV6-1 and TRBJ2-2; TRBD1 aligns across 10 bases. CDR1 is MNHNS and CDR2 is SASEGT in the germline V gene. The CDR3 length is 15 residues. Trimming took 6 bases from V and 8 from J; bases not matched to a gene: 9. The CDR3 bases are TGTGCCAGCAGCAAAGACAGGGGGCGAACTGGGGAGCTGTTTTTT. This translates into CASSKDRGRTGELFF.